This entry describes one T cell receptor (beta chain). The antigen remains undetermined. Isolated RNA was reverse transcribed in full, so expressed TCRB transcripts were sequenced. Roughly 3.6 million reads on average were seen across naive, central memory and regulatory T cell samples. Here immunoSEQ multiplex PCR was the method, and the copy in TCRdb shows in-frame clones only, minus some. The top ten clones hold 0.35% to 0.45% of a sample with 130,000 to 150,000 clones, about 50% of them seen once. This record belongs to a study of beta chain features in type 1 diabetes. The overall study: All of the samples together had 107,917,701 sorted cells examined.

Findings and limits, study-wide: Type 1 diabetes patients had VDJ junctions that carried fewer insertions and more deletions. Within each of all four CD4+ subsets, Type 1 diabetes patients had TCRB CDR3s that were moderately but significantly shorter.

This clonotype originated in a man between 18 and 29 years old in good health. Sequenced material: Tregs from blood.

The CDR3 protein is CASSIWGGGQPQHF. The CDR3 DNA is TGTGCCAGTAGTATTTGGGGGGGCGGGCAGCCCCAGCATTTT. This rearrangement joins TRBV19 to TRBJ1-5; tentative D call: TRBD1 (6 bases). The germline CDR1 and CDR2 sequences are LNHDA and SQIVND (reference sequence). Between the trimmed V and J ends, which lost 3 bases and 7 bases, there was a span of 13 bases. The CDR3 totals 14 residues.